One and the same sample provided the 20 T cell receptor beta chains below, sequenced in a study of blood T cell repertoires in COVID-19. The data were produced by immunoSEQ multiplex PCR, yet TCRdb's version contains in-frame clones alone and is incomplete. The sample yields approximately 140,000 clones, roughly 89% seen once. The specimen sequenced was PBMCs or T cells enriched from blood (not recorded which). The receptors were gathered from a woman between 50 and 59 years old who had been exposed to COVID-19.

The chain couples TRBV9 to TRBJ2-1; TRBD2 aligns across 11 bases. The CDR3 loop spans 15 amino acids. V lost 2 bases and J lost 5; bases outside the gene matches: 3. Germline-derived CDR1 and CDR2 are SGDLS and YYNGEE. CDR3 region: CASSVSSGGDNEQFF. The DNA for the CDR3 is TGTGCCAGCAGCGTCAGTAGCGGGGGGGACAATGAGCAGTTCTTC.

This clone was recorded only once. In DNA, the CDR3 is TGTGCCAGCAGTGTGTCCACCTACGAGCAGTACTTC. This translates into CASSVSTYEQYF. The chain recombines TRBV28 with TRBJ2-7; D uncertain. Per germline, CDR1 MDHEN and CDR2 SYDVKM. The CDR3 extends over 12 amino acids. V lost 5 bases, J lost 2 bases, and 7 bases lay in between.

This chain uses TRBV7-2 with TRBJ1-4; 9 bases agree with TRBD1. The V segment lost 3 bases and the J segment 12 bases; nucleotides outside the gene matches: 8. Germline V gives CDR1 SGHTA, CDR2 FQGNSA. The CDR3 has 14 amino acids. The CDR3 nucleotides read TGTGCCAGCAGCTTGGGGACAGGGATGTGGGAACTGTTTTTT. It yields the protein CASSLGTGMWELFF.

The chain couples TRBV4-1 to TRBJ2-5; 8 bases are a match to TRBD2. The length of the CDR3 is 14 residues. Per germline, CDR1 MGHRA and CDR2 YSYEKL. Unmatched junction bases numbered 7, after V lost 5 bases and J lost 5 bases. The CDR3 here is CASSTGRGGETQYF. In nucleotides, the CDR3 is TGCGCCAGCAGCACAGGCCGGGGGGGTGAGACCCAGTACTTC.

The chain is built from TRBV6-1 and TRBJ1-5; 10 nucleotides agree with TRBD1. With 2 bases clipped from V and 3 bases from J, the junction kept 4 bases outside the gene matches. This CDR3 has 16 residues. CDR1 is MNHNS and CDR2 is SASEGT in the germline V gene. The CDR3 region has the DNA TGTGCCAGCAGTGAAATTGGGACAGGGGCCAATCAGCCCCAGCATTTT. Amino acid sequence: CASSEIGTGANQPQHF.

This sequence joins TRBV6-5 and TRBJ1-1; 9 positions match TRBD1. Germline V gene lookup returns CDR1 MNHEY and CDR2 SVGAGI. There are 15 residues in the CDR3. V was pared by 6 bases and J by 0 bases, with 5 bases of the junction left unmatched. Here the CDR3 reads CASSPQGAVNTEAFF. The CDR3 region has the DNA TGTGCCAGCAGCCCACAGGGGGCGGTGAACACTGAAGCTTTCTTT.

The V call is TRBV7-9, the J call TRBJ1-1, with D tentatively TRBD1 (6 bases). V dropped 1 base and J dropped 1 base, with 13 bases sitting between them. The CDR3 has 16 amino acids. Germline V gives CDR1 SEHNR, CDR2 FQNEAQ (reference sequence). CDR3 region: CASSLGQASTNTEAFF. The CDR3 nucleotides read TGTGCCAGCAGCTTAGGACAGGCCTCAACGAACACTGAAGCTTTCTTT.

This chain connects TRBV23-1 to TRBJ1-5; 7 bases are shared with TRBD1. TRBV23-1 is recorded as an ORF, its role being uncertain. The junction had 5 bases not matched to a gene; V was cut back by 3 bases and J by 6 bases. The CDR3 is made up of 14 amino acids. Written as DNA, the CDR3 is TGCGCCAGCAGTCAGAGGGACAGCCCTCAGCCCCAGCATTTT. It encodes CASSQRDSPQPQHF.

The chain combines TRBV11-2 with TRBJ1-2; D uncertain. The germline CDR1 and CDR2 sequences are SGHAT and FQNNGV. Trimming took 1 base from V and 7 from J, leaving 10 bases between them. The CDR3 is made up of 13 amino acids. The CDR3 sequence: CASSLGARGGYTF. In DNA, the CDR3 is TGTGCCAGCAGCTTAGGGGCCCGTGGTGGCTACACCTTC.

The CDR3: CASSPSRAHTGELFF. CDR3 in DNA: TGTGCCAGCAGCCCCTCCAGGGCCCACACCGGGGAGCTGTTTTTT. The J gene is TRBJ2-2, the V gene TRBV7-3, with D possibly being TRBD1 (5 bases). The CDR3 has 15 amino acids. CDR1 is SGHTA and CDR2 is FQGTGA in the germline V gene. V shed 5 bases and J shed 3 bases, with 13 bases lying between them. The variable domain in full, completed from reference TRBV7-3 and TRBJ2-2, reads GAGVSQTPSNKVTEKGKYVELRCDPISGHTALYWYRQSLGQGPEFLIYFQGTGAADDSGLPNDRFFAVRPEGSVSTLKIQRTERGDSAVYLCASSPSRAHTGELFFGEGSRLTVL.

This clone showed up just a few times. The gene calls are TRBV7-2 and TRBJ1-1, with D possibly matching TRBD1 (5 bases). The V end was cut by 4 bases, the J end by 2 bases, with 8 bases between. The CDR3 runs 13 residues. The germline V gene has CDR1 SGHTA and CDR2 FQGNSA. The CDR3 nucleotides read TGTGCCAGCAGCTCCCAGGGAAACACTGAAGCTTTCTTT. Translating it yields CASSSQGNTEAFF.

The chain combines TRBV7-6 with TRBJ2-5, with D perhaps matching TRBD1 (8 bases). CDR1 SGHVS and CDR2 FNYEAQ come from the germline V gene. This CDR3 contains 16 residues. The V end lost 6 bases, the J end lost 4 bases, and 21 bases lay between the germline ends. The CDR3 loop reads CASRLAWTGRGETQYF. CDR3 sequence (DNA): TGTGCCAGCAGGCTAGCCTGGACAGGGAGGGGAGAGACCCAGTACTTC.

This chain uses TRBV9 with TRBJ1-2; tentatively, D is TRBD1 (6 bases). V lost 3 bases, J lost 6 bases, and 27 bases lay in between. Germline CDR1 reads SGDLS; CDR2 reads YYNGEE. This CDR3 has 18 residues. CDR3 coding DNA: TGTGCCAGCAGCGCAGACATCGACTCTTCACAGGGTGGGGATGGCTACACCTTC. This gives the protein CASSADIDSSQGGDGYTF.

This chain joins TRBV6-5 and TRBJ1-5; D gene uncertain. The CDR3 sequence is 13 residues long. The V end was cut by 5 bases, the J end by 1 base, with 6 bases between. CDR1 is MNHEY, CDR2 SVGAGI, per germline. This CDR3 reads CASSRVSNQPQHF. CDR3 nucleotide sequence: TGTGCCAGCAGTCGGGTGAGCAATCAGCCCCAGCATTTT.

This chain's CDR3 is CAIRQGAGDSNQPQHF. CDR3 DNA: TGTGCCATCAGACAGGGGGCGGGTGATAGCAATCAGCCCCAGCATTTT. The chain is built from TRBV10-3 and TRBJ1-5; 9 nucleotides align to TRBD1. V was clipped by 6 bases and J by 0 bases; unmatched bases: 6. The CDR3 sequence is 16 residues long. CDR1 is ENHRY, CDR2 SYGVKD, per germline.

The rearrangement joins TRBV18 to TRBJ2-5; TRBD1 matches at 9 bases. CDR1 KGHSH and CDR2 LQKENI come from the germline V gene. The CDR3 runs to 14 residues. J lost 5 bases, V lost 1 base, and 2 bases had no gene match. The DNA of the CDR3 is TGTGCCAGCTCACCACGGGACAGGGTTGAGACCCAGTACTTC. Amino acids: CASSPRDRVETQYF.

The chain recombines TRBV11-2 with TRBJ2-6, with TRBD1 identical over 9 bases. Trimming cost V 8 bases and J 1 base; bases outside gene matches: 12. The CDR3 spans 18 residues. The germline V gene has CDR1 SGHAT and CDR2 FQNNGV. CDR3 in amino acids: CASRKLQGASSGANVLTF. The CDR3 nucleotides read TGTGCCAGCCGCAAGCTACAGGGGGCGAGTTCTGGGGCCAACGTCCTGACTTTC. The variable domain in full, completed from reference TRBV11-2 and TRBJ2-6, reads EAGVAQSPRYKIIEKRQSVAFWCNPISGHATLYWYQQILGQGPKLLIQFQNNGVVDDSQLPKDRFSAERLKGVDSTLKIQPAKLEDSAVYLCASRKLQGASSGANVLTFGAGSRLTVL.

This clone appeared a few times. The chain carries TRBV15 and TRBJ2-7; 7 nucleotides agree with TRBD1. The CDR3 length is 15 residues. The germline gives CDR1 LNHNV, CDR2 YYDKDF (reference sequence). The ends lost 4 bases at V and 4 bases at J; junction bases unmatched: 10. CDR3 protein: CATSKAGTASYEQYF. CDR3 sequence (DNA): TGTGCCACCAGCAAAGCCGGGACAGCTAGTTACGAGCAGTACTTC.

The chain combines TRBV12-3 or TRBV12-4 with TRBJ2-2; unclear D gene. V lost 7 bases, J lost 5 bases, and 5 bases lay in between. The CDR3 covers 11 residues. The chain's CDR3 is CASIRTGELFF. CDR3 sequence (DNA): TGTGCCAGCATCCGGACCGGGGAGCTGTTTTTT.

Here the CDR3 reads CASSLNQAGGAGTQYF. CDR3 bases: TGTGCCAGCAGCTTAAATCAAGCGGGGGGCGCCGGGACCCAGTACTTC. The chain uses TRBV7-8 and TRBJ2-5, with TRBD2 matching 9 bases. Germline CDR1 reads SGHVS; CDR2 reads FQNEAQ. Losses at the gene ends were 2 bases for V and 7 bases for J; bases not matched to a gene: 11. CDR3 length: 16 residues.